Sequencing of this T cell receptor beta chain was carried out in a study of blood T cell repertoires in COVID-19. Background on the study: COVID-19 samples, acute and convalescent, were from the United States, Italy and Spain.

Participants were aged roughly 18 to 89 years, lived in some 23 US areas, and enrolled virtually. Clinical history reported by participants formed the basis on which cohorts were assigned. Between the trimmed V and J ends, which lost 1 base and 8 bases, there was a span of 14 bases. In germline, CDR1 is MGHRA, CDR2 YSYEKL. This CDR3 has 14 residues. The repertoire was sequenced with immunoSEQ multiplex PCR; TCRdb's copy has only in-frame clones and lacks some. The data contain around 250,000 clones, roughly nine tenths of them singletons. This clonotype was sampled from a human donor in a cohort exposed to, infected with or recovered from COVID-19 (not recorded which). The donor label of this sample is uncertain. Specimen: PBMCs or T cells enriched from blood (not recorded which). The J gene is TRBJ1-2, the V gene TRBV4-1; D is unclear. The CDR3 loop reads CASSQVVSGGGYTF. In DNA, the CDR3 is TGCGCCAGCAGCCAAGTGGTGTCAGGAGGCGGCTACACCTTC.